Listed here is a single TCR beta chain. No antigen is known for it. V shed 5 bases and J shed 2 bases, with 7 bases lying between them. The CDR3 extends over 12 amino acids. CDR1 SGHAT and CDR2 FQDESV come from the germline V gene (reference sequence). TCRdb keeps only in-frame clones here, not all; method: immunoSEQ multiplex PCR. In the table there are under 65,000 clones, roughly 80% of which are singletons. The sample belongs to a study of a mutant IDH1 vaccine in newly diagnosed glioma. Overall study: The treated population exhibited a male proportion of about 60%, a female proportion of about 38%, and a mean age of about 40 years. Before enrollment, the patients had been treated with radiotherapy alone, temozolomide alone, or both together. Most of them had received both. Findings and caveats of the study: Researchers report vaccine-induced immune responses in roughly 93% of patients. Seemingly, top peripheral T cell clonotype changes bore no relation to pseudoprogression.

This sample's time point: baseline, week 1 (first vaccination visit). Documented treatment: pre-vaccination baseline after standard-of-care therapy. The chain couples TRBV11-1 to TRBJ2-7, with D hard to call. This receptor was obtained from a man younger than 35 with glioma. The sequencing here drew on PBMCs, taken from a glioma patient treated with radiotherapy, temozolomide or both. The DNA of the CDR3 is TGTGCCAGCAGCCCCCGAACCTACGAGCAGTACTTC. It encodes CASSPRTYEQYF.